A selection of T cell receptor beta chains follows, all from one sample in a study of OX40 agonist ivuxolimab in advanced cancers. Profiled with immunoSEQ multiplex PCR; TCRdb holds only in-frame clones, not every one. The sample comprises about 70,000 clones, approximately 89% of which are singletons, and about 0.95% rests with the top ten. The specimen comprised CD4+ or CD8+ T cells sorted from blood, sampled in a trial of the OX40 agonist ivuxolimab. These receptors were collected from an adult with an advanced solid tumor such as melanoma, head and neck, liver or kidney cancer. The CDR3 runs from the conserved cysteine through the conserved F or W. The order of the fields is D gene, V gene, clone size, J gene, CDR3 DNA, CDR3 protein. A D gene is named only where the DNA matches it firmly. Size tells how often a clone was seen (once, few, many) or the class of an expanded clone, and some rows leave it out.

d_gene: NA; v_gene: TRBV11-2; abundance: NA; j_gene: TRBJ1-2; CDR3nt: TGTGCCAGCAGCTTAGACATTAACTATGGCTACACCTTC; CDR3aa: CASSLDINYGYTF
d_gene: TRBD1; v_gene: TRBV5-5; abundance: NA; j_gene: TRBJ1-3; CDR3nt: TGTGCCAGCAGCTACCCGGGACAGGGCACTGGAAACACCATATATTTT; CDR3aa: CASSYPGQGTGNTIYF
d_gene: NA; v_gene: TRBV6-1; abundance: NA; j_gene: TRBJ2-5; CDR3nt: TGTGCCAGCAACAAGGGGAGAAAAGAGACCCAGTACTTC; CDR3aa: CASNKGRKETQYF
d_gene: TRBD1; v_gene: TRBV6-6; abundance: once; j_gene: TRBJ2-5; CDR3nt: TGTGCCAGCAGCCCGGACAGGGTAAAGACCCAGTACTTC; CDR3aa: CASSPDRVKTQYF
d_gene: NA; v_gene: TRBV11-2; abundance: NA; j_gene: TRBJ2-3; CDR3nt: TGTGCCAGCAGCATGGGCCCGGGGGCTGGTCGCACAGATACGCAGTATTTT; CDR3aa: CASSMGPGAGRTDTQYF
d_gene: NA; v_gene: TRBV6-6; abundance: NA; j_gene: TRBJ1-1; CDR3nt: TGTGCCAGCAGTTACTCGGGGCTGAACACTGAAGCTTTCTTT; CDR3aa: CASSYSGLNTEAFF
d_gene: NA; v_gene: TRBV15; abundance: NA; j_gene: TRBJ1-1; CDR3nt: TGTGCCACCAGCAGAGAGTCCTTAGGGACCATGAACACTGAAGCTTTCTTT; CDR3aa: CATSRESLGTMNTEAFF
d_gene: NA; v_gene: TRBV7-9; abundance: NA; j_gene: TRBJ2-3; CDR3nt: TGTGCCAGCAGCCCGGGGGTCGATACGCAGTATTTT; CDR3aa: CASSPGVDTQYF
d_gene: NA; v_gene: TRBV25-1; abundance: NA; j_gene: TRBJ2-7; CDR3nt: TGTGCCAGCAGAGGACAGATCGACGAGCAGTACTTC; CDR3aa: CASRGQIDEQYF
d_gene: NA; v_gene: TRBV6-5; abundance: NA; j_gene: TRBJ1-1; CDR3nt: TGTGCCAGCAGTTACCAACCCTCCAAGATATCTGAAGCTTTCTTT; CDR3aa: CASSYQPSKISEAFF
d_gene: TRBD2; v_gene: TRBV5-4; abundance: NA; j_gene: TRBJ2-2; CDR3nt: TGTGCCAGCAGATCCGGCGGGGGGGCCGTCGGGGAGCTGTTTTTT; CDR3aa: CASRSGGGAVGELFF